The clone carrying this T cell receptor beta chain was recorded many times. Its antigen is currently unknown. V shed 6 bases, J shed 2 bases, and the junction held 6 bases outside the gene matches. The germline gives CDR1 DFQATT, CDR2 SNEGSKA (reference sequence). This CDR3 is 14 amino acids long. The study defined stable Graves' hyperthyroidism as no ophthalmopathy progression within 18 months. Hyperthyroidism in the patients, aged 18 to 65, was newly diagnosed and under 2 months in duration. The diagnoses drew upon clinical symptoms, serum thyroxine and TRAb, thyroid ultrasound and orbital computed tomography. It was RNA transcripts that yielded the amplified TCR beta CDR3 regions. Researchers ran a first-round RT-PCR on the TCR CDR3 using the HTBI primer set. TCRdb itself ran the multiplex PCR reads through MiXCR, one entry per CDR3 protein. Of roughly 98,000 distinct CDR3 sequences in the sample, 35% to 45% are singletons; the top ten hold 9.5% to 13%.

This entry comes from a study of T cells in Graves' hyperthyroidism and ophthalmopathy. Notes on the study in general: Most thyroid clonotypes that were expanded above 0.001 also turned up in blood.

The TCR comes from a woman younger than 45 with Graves' hyperthyroidism. The chain has TRBV20-1 and TRBJ2-3; TRBD2 aligns across 9 bases. The sequenced sample consisted of peripheral blood or thyroid tissue (not recorded which). CDR3: CSAPTSGYTDTQYF. CDR3 DNA: TGCAGTGCGCCGACTAGCGGATACACAGATACGCAGTATTTT.